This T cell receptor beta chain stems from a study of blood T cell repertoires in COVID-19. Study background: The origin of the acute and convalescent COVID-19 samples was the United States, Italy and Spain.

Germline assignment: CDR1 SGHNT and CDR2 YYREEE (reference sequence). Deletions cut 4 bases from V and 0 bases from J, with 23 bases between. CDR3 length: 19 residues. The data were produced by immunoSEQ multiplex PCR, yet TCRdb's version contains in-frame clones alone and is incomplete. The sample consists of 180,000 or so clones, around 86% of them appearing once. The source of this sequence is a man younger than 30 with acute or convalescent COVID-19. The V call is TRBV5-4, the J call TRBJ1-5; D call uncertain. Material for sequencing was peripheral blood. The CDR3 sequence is CASSSQRRGLLYSNQPQHF. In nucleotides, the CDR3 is TGTGCCAGCAGCAGTCAGAGGCGCGGTTTACTCTATAGCAATCAGCCCCAGCATTTT.